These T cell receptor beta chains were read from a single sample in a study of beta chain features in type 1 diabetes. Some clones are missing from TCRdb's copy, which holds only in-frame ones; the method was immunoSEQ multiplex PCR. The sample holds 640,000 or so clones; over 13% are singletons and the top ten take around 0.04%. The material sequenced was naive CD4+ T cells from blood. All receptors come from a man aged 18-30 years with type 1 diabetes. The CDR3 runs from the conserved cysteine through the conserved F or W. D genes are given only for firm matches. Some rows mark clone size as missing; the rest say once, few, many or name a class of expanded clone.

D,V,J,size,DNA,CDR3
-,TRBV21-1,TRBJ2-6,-,TGTGCCAGCAAACAGGGGGCGGAAGGGGCCAACGTCCTGACTTTC,CASKQGAEGANVLTF
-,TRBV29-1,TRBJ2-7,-,TGCAGCGTGGGTGGGACAACGAATTCCTACGAGCAGTACTTC,CSVGGTTNSYEQYF
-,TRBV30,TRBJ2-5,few,TGTGCCTGGGGTGATCGGGGATGGCAAGAGACCCAGTACTTC,CAWGDRGWQETQYF
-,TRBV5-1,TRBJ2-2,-,TGCGCCAGCAGCTTGGATACAGTCGCGAACACCGGGGAGCTGTTTTTT,CASSLDTVANTGELFF
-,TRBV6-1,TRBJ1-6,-,TGTGCCAGCACGGGGCTTTCCTATAATTCACCCCTCCACTTT,CASTGLSYNSPLHF
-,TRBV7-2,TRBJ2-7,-,TGTGCCAGCAGCTTAGGCAGGGCCTACGAGCAGTACTTC,CASSLGRAYEQYF
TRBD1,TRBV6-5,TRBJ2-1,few,TGTGCCAGCAGTTCGCAGGGGGCGCAGTTCTTC,CASSSQGAQFF
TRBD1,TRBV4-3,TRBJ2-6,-,TGCGCCAGCAGCCAAGAGTTACCGGGACAGGGACACTCTGGGGCCAACGTCCTGACTTTC,CASSQELPGQGHSGANVLTF
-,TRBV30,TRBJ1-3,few,TGTGCCTGGAGTCGGGGCCTTATCGCTGGAAACACCATATATTTT,CAWSRGLIAGNTIYF
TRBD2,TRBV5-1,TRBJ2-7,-,TGCGCCAGCAGCTCCCGTAGCGGGAGCTACGAGCAGTACTTC,CASSSRSGSYEQYF
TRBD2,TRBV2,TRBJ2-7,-,TGTGCCAGCAGTGAAGCGCGGGAGGACGAGCAGTACTTC,CASSEAREDEQYF
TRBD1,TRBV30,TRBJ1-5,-,TGTGCCTGGGAGACAGGGTACGGGGGCAATCAGCCCCAGCATTTT,CAWETGYGGNQPQHF
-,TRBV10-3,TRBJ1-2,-,TGTGCCATCAGTGACTCGTCTGGGAGTAACTATGGCTACACCTTC,CAISDSSGSNYGYTF
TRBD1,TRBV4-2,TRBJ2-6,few,TGTGCCAGCAGCGAAGGACAGGCAAGCTTCTTCTCTGGGGCCAACGTCCTGACTTTC,CASSEGQASFFSGANVLTF
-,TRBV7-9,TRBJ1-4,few,TGTGCCAGCAGCTTAATGGACACCCTTAGGGAAAAACTGTTTTTT,CASSLMDTLREKLFF
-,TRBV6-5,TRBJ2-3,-,TGTGCCAGCAGATATCCCCCGACAGATACGCAGTATTTT,CASRYPPTDTQYF
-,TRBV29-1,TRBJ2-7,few,TGCAGCGGCCGGGACCAGGGCGAGCAGTACTTC,CSGRDQGEQYF
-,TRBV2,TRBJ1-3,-,TGTGCCAGCGCCAGGGCTGGAAACACCATATATTTT,CASARAGNTIYF
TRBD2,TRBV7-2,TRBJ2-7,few,TGTGCCAGCAGCTTCTTCCAAGCGGGACTCTCCTACGAGCAGTACTTC,CASSFFQAGLSYEQYF
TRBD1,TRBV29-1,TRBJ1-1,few,TGCAGCGTCAAGGGACAGCCAAACACTGAAGCTTTCTTT,CSVKGQPNTEAFF
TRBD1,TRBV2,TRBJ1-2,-,TGTGCCAGCAGTGGGAATACAGGGGGCAACTATGGCTACACCTTC,CASSGNTGGNYGYTF
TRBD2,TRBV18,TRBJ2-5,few,TGTGCCAGCTCACCAGCCACTAGCGCGCAAGAGACCCAGTACTTC,CASSPATSAQETQYF
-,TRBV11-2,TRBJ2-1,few,TGTGCCAGCAGTTCCAGATATGAGCAGTTCTTC,CASSSRYEQFF
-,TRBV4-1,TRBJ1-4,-,TGCGCCAGCAGCCCCCTAGGCGGTAATGAAAAACTGTTTTTT,CASSPLGGNEKLFF
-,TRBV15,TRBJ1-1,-,TGTGCCACCAGCAGAGAGGGGGTCTCGTTGTTGGAAACTGAAGCTTTCTTT,CATSREGVSLLETEAFF
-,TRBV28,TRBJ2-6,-,TGTGCCAGCAGTTCAGCCGGGACGCTGCAGGCCAACGTCCTGACTTTC,CASSSAGTLQANVLTF
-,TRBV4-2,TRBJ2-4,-,TGTGCCAGCAGCCAAGATTTCCTAGCATCAAACATTCAGTACTTC,CASSQDFLASNIQYF
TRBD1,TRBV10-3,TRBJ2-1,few,TGTGCCATCAGGTCGACAGGGGAGTCCTACAATGAGCAGTTCTTC,CAIRSTGESYNEQFF
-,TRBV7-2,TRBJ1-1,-,TGTGCCAGCAGCTTAGGGGAGAGGCACACTGAAGCTTTCTTT,CASSLGERHTEAFF
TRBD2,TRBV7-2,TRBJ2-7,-,TGTGCCAGCAGCCCTAGCGGAGCCCTCTACGAGCAGTACTTC,CASSPSGALYEQYF
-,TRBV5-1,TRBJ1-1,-,TGCGCCAGCAGCTTGGGCACCGCGAACACTGAAGCTTTCTTT,CASSLGTANTEAFF
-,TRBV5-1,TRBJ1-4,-,TGCGCCAGCAGCTTGGGCGGCTCAACTAATGAAAAACTGTTTTTT,CASSLGGSTNEKLFF
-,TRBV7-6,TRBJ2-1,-,TGTGCCAGCAGCTTCGGGACAATGGGAAGCCGCGATGAGCAGTTCTTC,CASSFGTMGSRDEQFF
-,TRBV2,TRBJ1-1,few,TGTGCCAGCAGTGAAGGATGGAGTGAAGCTTTCTTT,CASSEGWSEAFF
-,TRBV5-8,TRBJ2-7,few,TGTGCCAGCAGCCCGGCTGAGGTATCCGAGCAGTACTTC,CASSPAEVSEQYF
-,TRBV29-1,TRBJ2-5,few,TGCAGCGTTGAAGAGGGACGAAGGGAGACCCAGTACTTC,CSVEEGRRETQYF
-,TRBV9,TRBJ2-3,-,TGTGCCAGCAGCGTAGAGGGGGGCCGCACAGATACGCAGTATTTT,CASSVEGGRTDTQYF
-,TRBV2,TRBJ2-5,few,TGTGCCAGCAGTGAAATCGAGGGGGGAGAGACCCAGTACTTC,CASSEIEGGETQYF
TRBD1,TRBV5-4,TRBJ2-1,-,TGTGCCAGCAGCTTCGGGGACAGGGGTTACTACAATGAGCAGTTCTTC,CASSFGDRGYYNEQFF
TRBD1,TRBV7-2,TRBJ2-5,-,TGTGCCAGCAGCCAGGGGGCGAGGGCAGAGACCCAGTACTTC,CASSQGARAETQYF
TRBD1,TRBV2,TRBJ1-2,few,TGTGCCAGCAGTGAAGATTCCCAGGGGGCGGCTGGCTACACCTTC,CASSEDSQGAAGYTF
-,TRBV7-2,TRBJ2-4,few,TGTGCCAGCAGCCCATTATCAGGGGGTAGCGGAAACATTCAGTACTTC,CASSPLSGGSGNIQYF
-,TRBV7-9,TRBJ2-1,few,TGTGCCAGCAGCTTATCCCGAGGACTGTCTTCGGATGAGCAGTTCTTC,CASSLSRGLSSDEQFF